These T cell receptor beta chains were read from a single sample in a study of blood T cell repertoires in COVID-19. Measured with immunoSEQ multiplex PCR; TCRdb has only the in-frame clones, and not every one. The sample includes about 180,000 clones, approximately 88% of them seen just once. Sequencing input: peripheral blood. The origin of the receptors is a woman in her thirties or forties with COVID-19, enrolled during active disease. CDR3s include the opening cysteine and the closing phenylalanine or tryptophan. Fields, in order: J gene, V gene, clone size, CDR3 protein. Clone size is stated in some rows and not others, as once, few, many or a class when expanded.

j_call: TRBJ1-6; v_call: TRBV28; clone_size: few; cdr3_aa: CASSFGSVSPLHF
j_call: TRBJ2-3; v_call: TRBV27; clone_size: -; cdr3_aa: CASSFNFPDTQYF
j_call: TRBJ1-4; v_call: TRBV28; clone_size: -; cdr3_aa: CASSFRLIPTNEKLFF
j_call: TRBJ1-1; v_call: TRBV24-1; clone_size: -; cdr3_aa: CATSESGVMNTEAFF
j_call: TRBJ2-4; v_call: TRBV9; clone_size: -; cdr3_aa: CASSVGGGAKNIQYF
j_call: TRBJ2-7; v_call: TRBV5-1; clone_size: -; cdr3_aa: CASSFGATYEQYF
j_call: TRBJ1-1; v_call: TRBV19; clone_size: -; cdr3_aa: CASMETFEAFF
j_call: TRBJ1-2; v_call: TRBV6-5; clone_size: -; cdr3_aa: CASGGEGRGYTF
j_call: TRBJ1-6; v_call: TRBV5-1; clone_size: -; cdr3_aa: CASSQDTGGVAYNSPLHF
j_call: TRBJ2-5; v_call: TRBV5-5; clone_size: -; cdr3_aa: CASSLTDTQETQYF
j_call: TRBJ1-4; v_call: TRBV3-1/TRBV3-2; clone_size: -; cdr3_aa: CASSRTGVNEKLFF
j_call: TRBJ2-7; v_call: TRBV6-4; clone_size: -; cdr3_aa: CASSDSGDSYEQYF
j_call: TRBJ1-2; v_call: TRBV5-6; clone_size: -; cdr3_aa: CASSPRGPGSYGYTF
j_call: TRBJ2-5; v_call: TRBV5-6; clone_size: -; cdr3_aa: CASTALDRDETQYF
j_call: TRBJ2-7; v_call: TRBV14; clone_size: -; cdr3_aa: CASSHGTIWSEQYF
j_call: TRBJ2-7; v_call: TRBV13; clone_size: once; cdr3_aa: CASSFDRGYEQYF
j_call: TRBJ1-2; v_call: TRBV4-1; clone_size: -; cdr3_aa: CASSHVAGDGYTF
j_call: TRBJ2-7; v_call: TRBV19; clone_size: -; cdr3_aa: CASSIRQGGSEQYF
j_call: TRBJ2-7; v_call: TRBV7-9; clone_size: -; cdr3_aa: CAGSLGTSGAYEQYF
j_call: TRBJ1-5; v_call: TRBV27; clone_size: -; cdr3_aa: CASRRQGVNQPQHF
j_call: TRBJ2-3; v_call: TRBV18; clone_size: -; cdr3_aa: CASSPGLAGDTQYF
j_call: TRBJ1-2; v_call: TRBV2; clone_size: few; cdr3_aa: CASRTVGGRGRGYTF
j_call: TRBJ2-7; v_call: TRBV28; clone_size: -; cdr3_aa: CASSLTYEQYF
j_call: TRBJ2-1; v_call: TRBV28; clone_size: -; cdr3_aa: CASSLPRTSGYSENEQFF
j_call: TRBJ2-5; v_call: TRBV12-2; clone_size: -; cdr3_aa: CASRCLSGSQYF
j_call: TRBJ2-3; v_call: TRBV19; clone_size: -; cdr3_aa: CASRSPSDTQYF
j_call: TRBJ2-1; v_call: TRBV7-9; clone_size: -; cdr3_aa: CASSLVAGQGINEQFF
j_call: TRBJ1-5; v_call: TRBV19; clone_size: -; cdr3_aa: CASSTTTGRNSNQPQHF
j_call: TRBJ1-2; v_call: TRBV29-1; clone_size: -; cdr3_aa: CSTRTGQTRYGYTF
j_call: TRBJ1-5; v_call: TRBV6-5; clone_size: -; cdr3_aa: CASSYSRQGGQPQHF
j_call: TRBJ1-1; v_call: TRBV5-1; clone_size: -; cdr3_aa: CASSRDMGRDTEAFF
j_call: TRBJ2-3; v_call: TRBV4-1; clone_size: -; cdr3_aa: CASSQGVAGGPTDTQYF
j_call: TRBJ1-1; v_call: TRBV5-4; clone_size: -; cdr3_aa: CASSQDSLNTEAFF
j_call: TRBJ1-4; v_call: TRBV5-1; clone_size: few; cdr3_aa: CASSLGGLNEKLFF
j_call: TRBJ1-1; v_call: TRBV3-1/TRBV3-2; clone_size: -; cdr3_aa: CASSLRRALNTEAFF
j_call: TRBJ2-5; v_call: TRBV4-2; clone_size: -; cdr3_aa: CASSWAASGEETQYF
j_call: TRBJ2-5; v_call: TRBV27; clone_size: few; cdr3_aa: CASSPQLLTGLETQYF
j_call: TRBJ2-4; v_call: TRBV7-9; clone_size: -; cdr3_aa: CASSLGPVLAKNIQYF
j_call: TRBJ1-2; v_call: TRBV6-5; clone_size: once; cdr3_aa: CASNGRSGYGYTF
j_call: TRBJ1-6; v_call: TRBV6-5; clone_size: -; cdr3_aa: CASSYSRDRANSPLHF
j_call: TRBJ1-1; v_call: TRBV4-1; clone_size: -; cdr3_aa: CASSQAGFNTEAFF
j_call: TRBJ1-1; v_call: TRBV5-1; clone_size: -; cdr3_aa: CASSLAFGTGSEAFF
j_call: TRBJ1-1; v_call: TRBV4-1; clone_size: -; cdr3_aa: CASSQDGFGGRDPEAFF
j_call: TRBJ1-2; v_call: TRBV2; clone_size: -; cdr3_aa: CASSELGTGGYGYTF
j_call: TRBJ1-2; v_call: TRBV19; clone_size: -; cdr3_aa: CASSIGQYGYTF
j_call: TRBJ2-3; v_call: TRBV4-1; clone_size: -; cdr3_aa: CASRKGTGGNFDTQYF
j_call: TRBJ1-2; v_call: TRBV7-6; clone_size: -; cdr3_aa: CASSPTDRGGHYGYTF
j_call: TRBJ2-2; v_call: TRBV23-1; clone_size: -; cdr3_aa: CASSQNISNTGELFF
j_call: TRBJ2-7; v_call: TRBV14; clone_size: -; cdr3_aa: CASSPNPGLVLGLYF
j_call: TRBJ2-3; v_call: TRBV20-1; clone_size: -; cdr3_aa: CSASRGLAGGLGDTQYF
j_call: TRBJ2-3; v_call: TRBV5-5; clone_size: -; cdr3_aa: CASISESNTQYF
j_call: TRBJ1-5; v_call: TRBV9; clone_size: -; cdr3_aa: CASSESGGNQPQHF
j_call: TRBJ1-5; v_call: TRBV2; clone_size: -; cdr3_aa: CASSDRGYNNQPQHF
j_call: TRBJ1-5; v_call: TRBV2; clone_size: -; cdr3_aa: CASSALLGQQYSNQPQHF
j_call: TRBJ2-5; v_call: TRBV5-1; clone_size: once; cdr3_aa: CASSLALAGTGETQYF
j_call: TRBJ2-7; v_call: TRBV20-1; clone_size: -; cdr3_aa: CSASGQGSGYEQYF
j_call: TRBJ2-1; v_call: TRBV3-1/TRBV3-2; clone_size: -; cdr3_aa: CASSQVGLAVYNEQFF
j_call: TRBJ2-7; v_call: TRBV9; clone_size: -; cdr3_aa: CASSAALVRGQNEQYF
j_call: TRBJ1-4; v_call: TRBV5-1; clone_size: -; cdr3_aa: CASSLNRGDREKLFF